This is a list of T cell receptor beta chains from one sample in a study of blood T cells in healthy people across ages. TCRdb called the 5' RACE reads again in MiXCR, with one record for every CDR3 protein. The sample yields roughly 1.7 million distinct CDR3 sequences, 30% to 40% seen once. Material: blood. Receptors originate from a woman in her twenties or thirties in good health. CDR3s include the opening cysteine and the closing phenylalanine or tryptophan. The order of the fields is CDR3 DNA, CDR3 protein, J gene, clone size, D gene, V gene. A D gene is named only where the DNA matches it firmly. Expanded clones get a size class; other rows say once, few or many, or leave the size out.

cdr3_nt: TGCAGTGCTAGGACAGGGATGGGCTGCACCTTC; cdr3_aa: CSARTGMGCTF; j_call: TRBJ1-2; clone_size: once; d_call: TRBD1; v_call: TRBV20-1
cdr3_nt: TGCGCCAGCAGCCACCCCCTGGAGTCTAACACCTACGAGCAGTACTTC; cdr3_aa: CASSHPLESNTYEQYF; j_call: TRBJ2-7; clone_size: -; d_call: -; v_call: TRBV4-1
cdr3_nt: TGTGCCAGCTCACTTTACACAGATACGCAGTATTTT; cdr3_aa: CASSLYTDTQYF; j_call: TRBJ2-3; clone_size: many; d_call: -; v_call: TRBV7-9
cdr3_nt: TGTGCCAGCGAGGAGCGGGAGTCCACCGACAATGAGCAGTTCTTC; cdr3_aa: CASEERESTDNEQFF; j_call: TRBJ2-1; clone_size: -; d_call: TRBD2; v_call: TRBV7-8
cdr3_nt: TGCGCCAGCAGCTCTGGACAGGAATACCCCGGGGAGACCCAGTACTTC; cdr3_aa: CASSSGQEYPGETQYF; j_call: TRBJ2-5; clone_size: -; d_call: TRBD1; v_call: TRBV5-1
cdr3_nt: TGTGCCAGCAGTTTAGTAGGGCCCCGAGGGTTCGGCAATCAGCCCCAGCATTTT; cdr3_aa: CASSLVGPRGFGNQPQHF; j_call: TRBJ1-5; clone_size: -; d_call: -; v_call: TRBV27
cdr3_nt: TGTGCCAGCAGGCACGCGGGTTTGGAGCAGTACTTC; cdr3_aa: CASRHAGLEQYF; j_call: TRBJ2-5; clone_size: few; d_call: -; v_call: TRBV12-3/TRBV12-4
cdr3_nt: TGTGCCAGCAGCTTAGAAGGGGTGCAGTACGAGCAGTACTTC; cdr3_aa: CASSLEGVQYEQYF; j_call: TRBJ2-7; clone_size: few; d_call: -; v_call: TRBV7-3
cdr3_nt: TGCGCCAGTACCATGACGGGGTCATCGAATTCACCCCTCCACTTT; cdr3_aa: CASTMTGSSNSPLHF; j_call: TRBJ1-6; clone_size: -; d_call: -; v_call: TRBV5-1
cdr3_nt: TGTGCCAGCAGCGTAGCCCCGGGACAGGGGAGCACAGATACGCAGGATTTT; cdr3_aa: CASSVAPGQGSTDTQDF; j_call: TRBJ2-3; clone_size: -; d_call: TRBD1; v_call: TRBV9
cdr3_nt: TGTGCCAGCAGCACCAATATTGCCGGGGAGCTGTTTTTT; cdr3_aa: CASSTNIAGELFF; j_call: TRBJ2-2; clone_size: few; d_call: -; v_call: TRBV7-9
cdr3_nt: TGTGCCATCAGTCCCGGACTAGCGGAGACCCAGTACTTC; cdr3_aa: CAISPGLAETQYF; j_call: TRBJ2-5; clone_size: many; d_call: TRBD2; v_call: TRBV10-3
cdr3_nt: TGTGCCAGCAGCGTAGGTACCAGCCCAGGGGGCGATGAGCAGTTCTTC; cdr3_aa: CASSVGTSPGGDEQFF; j_call: TRBJ2-1; clone_size: few; d_call: TRBD1; v_call: TRBV9
cdr3_nt: TGTGCCAGCAGCTTGGAATGGCCCAACACACCCCTCCACTTT; cdr3_aa: CASSLEWPNTPLHF; j_call: TRBJ1-6; clone_size: -; d_call: -; v_call: TRBV5-4
cdr3_nt: TGTGCCAGCCAAATAGGGACAGCTAATAACTATGGCTACACCTTC; cdr3_aa: CASQIGTANNYGYTF; j_call: TRBJ1-2; clone_size: few; d_call: TRBD1; v_call: TRBV12-3/TRBV12-4
cdr3_nt: TGCGCCAGCAGCTTGCGCAGGGGGAGACTCTTCGCAGATACGCTGTATTTT; cdr3_aa: CASSLRRGRLFADTLYF; j_call: TRBJ2-3; clone_size: -; d_call: TRBD1; v_call: TRBV5-1
cdr3_nt: TGTGCCAGCAGTCAAAGGAGAACAGGGGGCGGAGGATCGGAGCAGTTCTTC; cdr3_aa: CASSQRRTGGGGSEQFF; j_call: TRBJ2-1; clone_size: few; d_call: TRBD1; v_call: TRBV7-9
cdr3_nt: TGCAGTGCTCCCCAAACAGGGAAAGAGACCCAGTACTTC; cdr3_aa: CSAPQTGKETQYF; j_call: TRBJ2-5; clone_size: -; d_call: -; v_call: TRBV20-1